Listed below are T cell receptor beta chains from one sample, sequenced in a study of blood T cell repertoires in COVID-19. Clones were sequenced by immunoSEQ multiplex PCR, and TCRdb holds only the in-frame ones, with some missing. Altogether roughly 160,000 clones are present, 83% being singletons, with the ten largest covering approximately 2%. Sequenced input: peripheral blood. Every receptor here comes from a woman older than 75 with acute or convalescent COVID-19. Both conserved end residues are trimmed from each CDR3.

>TRBJ1-1|TRBV7-9
ASSLEGQGTEAF
>TRBJ2-6|TRBV5-1
ASSDRVSGANVLT
>TRBJ2-7|TRBV6-2/TRBV6-3
ASSSPVAGYAYEQY
>TRBJ2-5|TRBV3-1/TRBV3-2
ASSQGGEGTQY
>TRBJ1-3|TRBV27
ASSLSQGNTIY
>TRBJ1-2|TRBV3-1/TRBV3-2
ASSPQGWGYT
>TRBJ2-6|TRBV5-1
ASSFRVFTGANVLT
>TRBJ2-1|TRBV4-2
ASSQDLSGYEQF
>TRBJ1-2|TRBV5-4
ASSLAGGVGYGYT
>TRBJ1-2|TRBV6-6
ASSTGTGIGYT
>TRBJ1-6|TRBV5-1
ASSLRQGSDSPLH
>TRBJ1-6|TRBV25-1
ASSKGQGVDNSPLH
>TRBJ2-7|TRBV28
ASREGETPYEQY
>TRBJ2-3|TRBV14
ASSQAGATDTQY
>TRBJ2-1|TRBV4-1
ASSPGTSRADEQF
>TRBJ2-6|TRBV7-3
ASSLTSGWAGANVLT
>TRBJ2-3|TRBV7-9
ASSFMLADTQY
>TRBJ1-2|TRBV27
ASRGGTTNYGYT
>TRBJ2-7|TRBV20-1
SARGAREQY
>TRBJ1-1|TRBV2
ASSEGGGRTEAF
>TRBJ2-1|TRBV27
ASSLREGGNEQF
>TRBJ2-3|TRBV5-4
ASSRTSGGFAARGAQY
>TRBJ2-1|TRBV7-9
ASSLVQGLNEQF
>TRBJ1-2|TRBV28
ASSLGRANYGYT
>TRBJ2-5|TRBV4-3
ASSTRLAGGQETQY
>TRBJ2-7|TRBV2
ASSETSTHEQY
>TRBJ1-1|TRBV7-9
ASRDRGGTEAF
>TRBJ2-7|TRBV5-4
ASSYHRGYEQY
>TRBJ2-5|TRBV6-2/TRBV6-3
ASSAGGRETQY
>TRBJ2-7|TRBV5-1
ASSLVAASYEQY
>TRBJ2-3|TRBV7-2
ASSLVGAGGTDTQY
>TRBJ2-1|TRBV2
ASRGGQGDLNEQF
>TRBJ2-6|TRBV7-3
ASSGTGGISGANVLT
>TRBJ1-1|TRBV2
ASSGTANTEAF
>TRBJ2-2|TRBV10-3
AISSQAGGNTGELF
>TRBJ1-4|TRBV4-1
ASSQYRGPNNEKLF
>TRBJ2-1|TRBV5-1
ASTDLGTSGRLDEQF
>TRBJ1-2|TRBV3-1/TRBV3-2
ASSPGTTNYGYT
>TRBJ2-1|TRBV19
ASSRVVGGNEQF
>TRBJ1-1|TRBV29-1
SVDVTAMNTEAF
>TRBJ1-3|TRBV6-5
ASTEGYSGNTIY
>TRBJ2-7|TRBV5-1
ASSFSGTGDEQY
>TRBJ2-2|TRBV11-1
ASSPTGGTKTRGLF
>TRBJ2-3|TRBV5-6
ASSLYRGTGTDTQY
>TRBJ1-4|TRBV25-1
ASGLREGEKLF
>TRBJ1-2|TRBV9
ASSVGTEWTTPNYGYT
>TRBJ2-7|TRBV14
ASSQGSGIIYEQY
>TRBJ2-1|TRBV7-9
ASSLRGGLSYNEQF
>TRBJ1-1|TRBV7-3
ASSWTGGRDTEAF
>TRBJ2-1|TRBV6-2/TRBV6-3
ASSYERSSYNEQF
>TRBJ2-1|TRBV9
ASSEGIAGGLNEQF
>TRBJ1-2|TRBV19
ASSLLGTGDGYT
>TRBJ1-6|TRBV30
AWSVQGTGSPLH
>TRBJ2-3|TRBV24-1
ATSETGMRGGTQY